These 32 T cell receptor beta chains were sequenced from one sample in a study of T cell responses to AZD1222 COVID-19 vaccine. TCRdb's table, derived via immunoSEQ multiplex PCR, lists solely in-frame clones and lacks some. Of some 110,000 clones detected, more than 75% appear once; the ten largest clones hold 6.5% to 8.5%. The source was peripheral blood, collected on day 0 of AZD1222 vaccination. The receptor source for this set is an adult in good health.

V is TRBV7-9 and J is TRBJ2-7, with D possibly being TRBD1 or TRBD2 (6 bases each). CDR3 length equals 15 residues. V was trimmed by 7 bases and J by 3 bases, leaving 19 bases between them. Germline CDR1 reads SEHNR; CDR2 reads FQNEAQ (reference sequence). The CDR3 DNA reads as TGTGCCAGCACCGGAGGGAGTGGGGGCCGCTACGAGCAGTACTTC. This translates into CASTGGSGGRYEQYF.

The chain links TRBV7-3 to TRBJ2-1, with TRBD2 identical over 8 bases. The CDR3 extends over 14 amino acids. After removal of 6 bases from V and 5 bases from J, the junction contained 6 bases not matched to a gene. Germline assignment: CDR1 SGHTA and CDR2 FQGTGA. The CDR3 loop reads CASSAAGAHNEQFF. CDR3 nucleotide sequence: TGTGCCAGCAGTGCAGCGGGGGCCCACAATGAGCAGTTCTTC.

CDR3 nucleotides: TGTGCCACCAGCCCTGGAAACACCATATATTTT. Encoded protein: CATSPGNTIYF. The rearrangement links TRBV15 to TRBJ1-3; D gene ambiguous. The CDR3 is 11 amino acids. Deletions cut 5 bases from V and 2 bases from J, with 1 base between. CDR1 and CDR2 from the germline V gene are LNHNV and YYDKDF (reference sequence).

This sequence joins TRBV5-1 and TRBJ1-3, with D possibly TRBD1 on 5 matching bases. The CDR3 consists of 14 residues. From germline, CDR1 is SGHRS and CDR2 YFSETQ. Trimming left V 5 bases short and J 0 bases short, with 9 bases between. The DNA for the CDR3 is TGCGCCAGCAGGAAAGGGGACTCTGGAAACACCATATATTTT. Translated, it gives CASRKGDSGNTIYF.

Only a few counts were recorded for this clone. The chain employs TRBV7-9 and TRBJ2-1; TRBD2 matches at 10 bases. Trimming took 3 bases from V and 7 from J; bases not matched to a gene: 15. The germline CDR1 and CDR2 sequences are SEHNR and FQNEAQ (reference sequence). The CDR3 has 18 amino acids. The DNA for the CDR3 is TGTGCCAGCAGCTTGGGGCTAGCGGGAGCTCTCCTAGTGAATGAGCAGTTCTTC. Its translation is CASSLGLAGALLVNEQFF. Variable domain in full (rest from reference TRBV7-9 and TRBJ2-1): DTGVSQNPRHKITKRGQNVTFRCDPISEHNRLYWYRQTLGQGPEFLTYFQNEAQLEKSRLLSDRFSAERPKGSFSTLEIQRTEQGDSAMYLCASSLGLAGALLVNEQFFGPGTRLTVL.

CDR3 nucleotide sequence: TGCGCCAGCAGCCCGCGAACAGGGGTGATTAACTATGGCTACACCTTC. This codes for CASSPRTGVINYGYTF. The gene calls are TRBV4-1 and TRBJ1-2; 7 bases agree with TRBD1. The germline V gene has CDR1 MGHRA and CDR2 YSYEKL. There are 16 residues in the CDR3. The V segment lost 4 bases and the J segment 1 base; nucleotides outside the gene matches: 9.

As DNA, the CDR3 is TGTGCCAGTAACCTCGGGGCTAGCGGGACTCTTCTCCACCCCTACGAGCAGTACTTC. Residues: CASNLGASGTLLHPYEQYF. The genes are TRBV28 and TRBJ2-7; 9 nucleotides line up with TRBD2. J was trimmed by 2 bases and V by 9 bases; bases with no gene match: 23. CDR1 is MDHEN, CDR2 SYDVKM, per germline. CDR3 length: 19 residues.

In this sample, this clone turned up once. The chain links TRBV5-1 to TRBJ2-7; TRBD2 aligns across 9 bases. J was trimmed by 2 bases and V by 7 bases; bases with no gene match: 10. CDR3 length equals 15 residues. The germline V gene has CDR1 SGHRS and CDR2 YFSETQ. CDR3 sequence (DNA): TGCGCCAGCGGGTCCCCTAGCGGGATAACCTACGAGCAGTACTTC. It yields the protein CASGSPSGITYEQYF.

This chain connects TRBV5-4 to TRBJ2-7; TRBD1 or TRBD2 may be the D gene (6 bases each). The V gene lost 2 bases and the J gene lost 3 bases, with 12 bases spanning the gap. This CDR3 comprises 14 residues. Germline lookup yields CDR1 SGHNT and CDR2 YYREEE (reference sequence). This CDR3 reads CASSFEKGGYEQYF. DNA of the CDR3: TGTGCCAGCAGCTTTGAGAAGGGGGGCTACGAGCAGTACTTC.

Here the CDR3 DNA reads TGTGCCAGCAGATGGGGTACGGGCACTGAAGCTTTCTTT. This translates into CASRWGTGTEAFF. The chain uses TRBV6-6 and TRBJ1-1; D ambiguous. Germline V lookup: CDR1 MNHNY, CDR2 SVGAGI (reference sequence). Trimming removed 6 bases from V and 4 bases from J, with 12 bases in between. The CDR3 contains 13 residues.

V and J are TRBV27 and TRBJ2-3; 9 nucleotides agree with TRBD2. J lost 5 bases, V lost 7 bases, and 7 bases had no gene match. The CDR3 has 14 amino acids. Germline V lookup: CDR1 MNHEY, CDR2 SMNVEV (reference sequence). CDR3 amino acids: CASTTSGGQDTQYF. CDR3 bases: TGTGCCAGCACCACCAGCGGGGGGCAAGATACGCAGTATTTT.

A single count supports this clone. As DNA, the CDR3 is TGTGCCACCTGGGGGGGAGAGTACAATGAGCAGTTCTTC. It encodes CATWGGEYNEQFF. V usage is TRBV24-1 and J usage is TRBJ2-1, with 7 bases fitting TRBD2. The CDR3 is 13 residues long. Trimming cost V 9 bases and J 4 bases; bases outside gene matches: 5. CDR1 and CDR2 from the germline V gene are KGHDR and SFDVKD.

The chain links TRBV2 to TRBJ1-1, with a possible D match to TRBD1 (5 bases). Trimming removed 0 bases at V and 8 bases at J, with 16 bases between. The germline V gene encodes CDR1 SNHLY and CDR2 FYNNEI. CDR3 length: 15 amino acids. CDR3 region: CASSEAQRGPREAFF. The CDR3, as DNA: TGTGCCAGCAGTGAAGCGCAAAGGGGCCCCAGAGAAGCTTTCTTT.

The rearrangement uses TRBV12-5 and TRBJ2-5; tentatively, D is TRBD1 (7 bases). CDR1 LGHNT and CDR2 FRNRAP come from the germline V gene. The CDR3 is 14 amino acids. The V end lost 7 bases, the J end lost 5 bases, and 17 bases lay between the germline ends. The CDR3 reads CASVLGGGDETQYF. CDR3 DNA: TGTGCTAGTGTCCTAGGGGGCGGGGATGAGACCCAGTACTTC.

The rearrangement joins TRBV19 to TRBJ1-1; D unresolved. Deletions cut 6 bases from V and 1 base from J, with 12 bases between. The CDR3 totals 14 residues. Germline CDR1 reads LNHDA; CDR2 reads SQIVND (reference sequence). The CDR3 nucleotides are TGTGCCAGTAGAATTGCCACCGCGAACACTGAAGCTTTCTTT. Translation: CASRIATANTEAFF.

The V call is TRBV11-2, the J call TRBJ2-3; D unresolved. Germline loops: CDR1 SGHAT, CDR2 FQNNGV. The CDR3 contains 13 residues. The V and J ends lost 4 bases and 4 bases respectively, with 9 bases between them. The CDR3 DNA follows: TGTGCCAGCAGCTCCACCTACTCAGATACGCAGTATTTT. Protein sequence: CASSSTYSDTQYF.

The CDR3 nucleotides are TGTGCCAGCAGCCACAAAAGCTACGAGCAGTACTTC. Its translation is CASSHKSYEQYF. The J gene is TRBJ2-7, the V gene TRBV7-8; D not certain. This CDR3 has 12 residues. V lost 5 bases and J lost 3, with 8 bases in between. Per germline, CDR1 SGHVS and CDR2 FQNEAQ.

This chain connects TRBV20-1 to TRBJ1-4, with D uncertain. This CDR3 is 14 amino acids long. The germline gives CDR1 DFQATT, CDR2 SNEGSKA (reference sequence). V lost 3 bases, J lost 4 bases, and 12 bases lay in between. This chain's CDR3 is CSASHQLHNEKLFF. CDR3 nucleotides: TGCAGTGCTAGTCATCAGTTACATAATGAAAAACTGTTTTTT.

The chain links TRBV18 to TRBJ1-2, with 7 bases matching TRBD1. V gave up 5 bases and J gave up 6 bases; unmatched junction bases: 9. This CDR3 spans 14 amino acids. In germline, CDR1 is KGHSH, CDR2 LQKENI. Here the CDR3 reads CASSARDSTDGYTF. Written as DNA, the CDR3 is TGTGCCAGCTCAGCCCGGGACAGCACCGATGGCTACACCTTC.

This chain uses TRBV5-1 with TRBJ1-3, with 7 bases aligning to TRBD1. CDR3 length: 14 amino acids. Per germline, CDR1 SGHRS and CDR2 YFSETQ. With 5 bases clipped from V and 4 bases from J, the junction kept 6 bases outside the gene matches. The DNA for the CDR3 is TGCGCCAGCAGTACCGGGACAGAAGGAAACACCATATATTTT. Protein sequence: CASSTGTEGNTIYF.

The CDR3 loop is CASSPQGYEKLFF. CDR3 DNA sequence: TGTGCCAGCTCACCGCAGGGGTATGAAAAACTGTTTTTT. The J gene is TRBJ1-4, the V gene TRBV18; TRBD1 might be the D (6 bases). The length of the CDR3 is 13 residues. Looked up from germline, CDR1 is KGHSH and CDR2 is LQKENI. V was clipped by 3 bases and J by 6 bases, with 8 bases between them.

This clone appeared once. The chain couples TRBV27 to TRBJ2-2; D might be TRBD1 (5 bases). The CDR3 sequence is 18 residues long. CDR1 and CDR2 (germline): MNHEY, SMNVEV (reference sequence). Trimming took 1 base from V and 0 from J, leaving 15 bases between them. The CDR3 DNA is TGTGCCAGCAGTTTATATGAAATCGACAGAGCGAACACCGGGGAGCTGTTTTTT. The encoded protein is CASSLYEIDRANTGELFF.

V gene TRBV9 combines with J gene TRBJ1-2, with D hard to call. Germline lookup yields CDR1 SGDLS and CDR2 YYNGEE. Trimming took off 3 bases at V and 4 bases at J, with 10 bases between the two ends. This CDR3 comprises 13 residues. In DNA form, the CDR3 reads TGTGCCAGCAGCGAGAGAGGGCTCTATGGCTACACCTTC. Translating gives CASSERGLYGYTF.

This chain links TRBV19 with TRBJ2-7; D might be TRBD1 (6 bases). Germline loops: CDR1 LNHDA, CDR2 SQIVND (reference sequence). V lost 6 bases and J lost 4, with 19 bases in between. The CDR3 has 15 residues. The CDR3 here is CASRNRQDQGYEQYF. The CDR3 coding sequence is TGTGCCAGTAGAAACCGACAGGACCAGGGGTACGAGCAGTACTTC.

This chain joins TRBV11-1 and TRBJ2-7; D gene ambiguous. Trimming cost V 0 bases and J 7 bases, with 13 bases left between them. This CDR3 spans 14 amino acids. CDR1 and CDR2 (germline): SGHAT, FQDESV (reference sequence). In DNA, the CDR3 is TGTGCCAGCAGCTTAGCGCCGACCCGTACGGAGCAGTACTTC. Amino acid sequence: CASSLAPTRTEQYF.

This clone has only a few counts. The V gene is TRBV28, the J gene TRBJ1-5; D ambiguous. Deletions cut 3 bases from V and 7 bases from J, with 16 bases between. This CDR3 is built from 15 residues. Germline V lookup: CDR1 MDHEN, CDR2 SYDVKM. The CDR3 DNA reads TGTGCCAGCAGTTTCCGGTCCCACCTGACCCAGCCCCAGCATTTT. Translated: CASSFRSHLTQPQHF.

The V call is TRBV19, the J call TRBJ2-3; D might be TRBD2 (6 bases). CDR1 and CDR2 from the germline V gene are LNHDA and SQIVND (reference sequence). Deletions cut 8 bases from V and 0 bases from J, with 12 bases between. The CDR3 is 14 residues long. CDR3 sequence reads: CASGTASSTDTQYF. CDR3 bases: TGTGCCAGTGGGACTGCCTCTAGCACAGATACGCAGTATTTT. The full variable domain, with the rest looked up from reference TRBV19 and TRBJ2-3, is DGGITQSPKYLFRKEGQNVTLSCEQNLNHDAMYWYRQDPGQGLRLIYYSQIVNDFQKGDIAEGYSVSREKKESFPLTVTSAQKNPTAFYLCASGTASSTDTQYFGPGTRLTVL.

V usage is TRBV6-5 and J usage is TRBJ1-2; unclear D gene. This CDR3 region has 13 residues. The germline V and J ends were trimmed by 6 bases and 5 bases, with 13 bases remaining between them. Germline lookup yields CDR1 MNHEY and CDR2 SVGAGI. Here the CDR3 DNA reads TGTGCCAGCAGAGCCAGCCCATGGTATGGCTACACCTTC. As protein: CASRASPWYGYTF.

V is TRBV7-9 and J is TRBJ1-5, with D unclear. Trimming stripped 1 base from V and 4 bases from J, with 2 bases between. Germline CDR1 SEHNR, CDR2 FQNEAQ (reference sequence). The CDR3 extends over 12 amino acids. The CDR3 reads CASSLGNQPQHF. CDR3 DNA: TGTGCCAGCAGCTTAGGAAATCAGCCCCAGCATTTT.

The rearrangement joins TRBV28 to TRBJ2-7; 7 bases line up with TRBD2. The CDR3 consists of 15 residues. Unmatched junction bases numbered 15, after V lost 7 bases and J lost 6 bases. Germline values: CDR1 MDHEN, CDR2 SYDVKM. In DNA form, the CDR3 reads TGTGCCAGCAAGAAGGGCGCGGGAGCCGTTAGCGAGCAGTACTTC. Protein product: CASKKGAGAVSEQYF.

The chain uses TRBV10-3 and TRBJ1-1; D is ambiguous. Trimming shortened V by 2 bases and J by 2 bases, and 9 bases separated the two germline ends. CDR3 length: 14 residues. Germline values: CDR1 ENHRY, CDR2 SYGVKD. CDR3 nucleotides: TGTGCCATCAGTGAGGGCATCAGCAACACTGAAGCTTTCTTT. It codes for CAISEGISNTEAFF.

V gene TRBV3-1 (or the pseudogene TRBV3-2) combines with J gene TRBJ1-4, with a tentative D call TRBD1 (6 bases). The germline V gene has CDR1 LGHDT and CDR2 YNNKEL (reference sequence). The CDR3 extends over 15 amino acids. Trimming cost V 6 bases and J 4 bases, with 15 bases left between them. In nucleotides, the CDR3 is TGTGCCAGCAGTCACGGGACACCTATTAATGAAAAACTGTTTTTT. Its protein product is CASSHGTPINEKLFF.